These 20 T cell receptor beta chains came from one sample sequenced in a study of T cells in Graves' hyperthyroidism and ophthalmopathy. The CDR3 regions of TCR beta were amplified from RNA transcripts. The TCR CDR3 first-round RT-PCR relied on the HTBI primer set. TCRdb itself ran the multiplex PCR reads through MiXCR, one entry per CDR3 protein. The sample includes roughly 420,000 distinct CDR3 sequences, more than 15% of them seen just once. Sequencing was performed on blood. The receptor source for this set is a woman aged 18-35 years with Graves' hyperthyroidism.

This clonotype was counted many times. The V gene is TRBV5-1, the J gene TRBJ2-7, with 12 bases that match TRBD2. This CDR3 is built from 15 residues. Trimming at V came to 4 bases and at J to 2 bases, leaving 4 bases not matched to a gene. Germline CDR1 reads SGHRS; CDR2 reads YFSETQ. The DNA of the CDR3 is TGCGCCAGCAGCCGGCTAGCGGGAGGGCCCTACGAGCAGTACTTC. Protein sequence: CASSRLAGGPYEQYF.

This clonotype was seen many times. CDR3 bases: TGTGCCAGCAGTATCCGGGGACAGGGGGCCCAAGAGACCCAGTACTTC. This codes for CASSIRGQGAQETQYF. The chain employs TRBV12-3 or TRBV12-4 and TRBJ2-5, with TRBD1 identical over 12 bases. V trimming: 5 bases; J trimming: 1 base; junction bases outside the gene matches: 5. There are 16 residues in the CDR3.

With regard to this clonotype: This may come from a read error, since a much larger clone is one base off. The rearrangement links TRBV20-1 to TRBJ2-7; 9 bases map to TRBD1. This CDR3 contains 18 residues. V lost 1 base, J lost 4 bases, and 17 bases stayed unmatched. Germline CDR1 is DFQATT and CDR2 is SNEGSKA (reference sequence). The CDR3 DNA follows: TGCAGTGCTAGAGGTGGGGGGATCCCGGGACAGGGAGGTTACGAGCAGTACTTC. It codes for CSARGGGIPGQGGYEQYF.

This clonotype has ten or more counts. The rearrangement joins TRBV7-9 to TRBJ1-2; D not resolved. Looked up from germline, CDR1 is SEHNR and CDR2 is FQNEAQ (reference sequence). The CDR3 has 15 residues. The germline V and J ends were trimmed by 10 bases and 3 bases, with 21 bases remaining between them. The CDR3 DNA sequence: TGTGCCACCTACCCCCTCGGGGAGTTTGACTATGGCTACACCTTC. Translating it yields CATYPLGEFDYGYTF. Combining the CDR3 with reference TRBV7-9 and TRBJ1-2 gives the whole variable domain DTGVSQNPRHKITKRGQNVTFRCDPISEHNRLYWYRQTLGQGPEFLTYFQNEAQLEKSRLLSDRFSAERPKGSFSTLEIQRTEQGDSAMYLCATYPLGEFDYGYTFGSGTRLTVV.

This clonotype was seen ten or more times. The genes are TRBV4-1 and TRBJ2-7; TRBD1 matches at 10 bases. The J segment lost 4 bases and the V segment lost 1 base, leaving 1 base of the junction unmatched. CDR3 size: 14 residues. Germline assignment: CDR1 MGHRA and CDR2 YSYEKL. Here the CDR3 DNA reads TGCGCCAGCAGCCAAGGGGACAGGGGTTACGAGCAGTACTTC. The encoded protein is CASSQGDRGYEQYF.

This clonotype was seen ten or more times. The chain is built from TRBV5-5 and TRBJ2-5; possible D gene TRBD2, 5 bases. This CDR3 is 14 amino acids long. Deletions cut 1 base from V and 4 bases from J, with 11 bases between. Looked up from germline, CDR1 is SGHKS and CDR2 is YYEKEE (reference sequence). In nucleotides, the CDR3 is TGTGCCAGCAGCTTGCGGATGGGGAGAGAGACCCAGTACTTC. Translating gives CASSLRMGRETQYF. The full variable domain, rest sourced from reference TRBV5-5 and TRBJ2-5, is DAGVTQSPTHLIKTRGQQVTLRCSPISGHKSVSWYQQVLGQGPQFIFQYYEKEERGRGNFPDRFSARQFPNYSSELNVNALLLGDSALYLCASSLRMGRETQYFGPGTRLLVL.

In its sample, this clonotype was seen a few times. Here the CDR3 DNA reads TGTGCCAGCAGTCCCTCCCAGGGGACAGGGGATGAGCAGTACTTC. This codes for CASSPSQGTGDEQYF. This sequence joins TRBV27 and TRBJ2-7; 10 bases line up with TRBD1. CDR3 length: 15 amino acids. V trimming: 5 bases; J trimming: 7 bases; junction bases outside the gene matches: 11. Looked up from germline, CDR1 is MNHEY and CDR2 is SMNVEV (reference sequence).

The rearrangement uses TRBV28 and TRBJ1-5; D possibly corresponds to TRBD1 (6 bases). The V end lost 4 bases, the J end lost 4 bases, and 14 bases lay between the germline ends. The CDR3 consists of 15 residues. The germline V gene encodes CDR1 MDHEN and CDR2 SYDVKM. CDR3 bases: TGTGCCAGCAGTTCCGACAGGAGTGGGAATCAGCCCCAGCATTTT. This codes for CASSSDRSGNQPQHF.

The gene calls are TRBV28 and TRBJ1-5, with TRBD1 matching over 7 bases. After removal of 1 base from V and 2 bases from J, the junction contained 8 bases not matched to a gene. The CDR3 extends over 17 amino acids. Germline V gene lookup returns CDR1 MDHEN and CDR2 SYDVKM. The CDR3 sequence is CASSLSPRTGRNQPQHF. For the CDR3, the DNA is TGTGCCAGCAGTTTATCCCCAAGGACAGGCCGCAATCAGCCCCAGCATTTT.

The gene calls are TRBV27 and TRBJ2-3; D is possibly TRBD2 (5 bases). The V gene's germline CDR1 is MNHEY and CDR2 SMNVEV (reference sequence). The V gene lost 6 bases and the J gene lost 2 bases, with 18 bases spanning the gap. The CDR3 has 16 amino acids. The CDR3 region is CASSPGRGVYTDTQYF. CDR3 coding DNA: TGTGCCAGCAGCCCAGGCCGGGGAGTCTACACAGATACGCAGTATTTT.

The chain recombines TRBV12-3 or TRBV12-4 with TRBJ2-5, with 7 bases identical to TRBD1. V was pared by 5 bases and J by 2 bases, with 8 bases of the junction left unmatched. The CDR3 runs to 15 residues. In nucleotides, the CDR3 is TGTGCCAGCAGTCTGACAGGGCAGTTTCAAGAGACCCAGTACTTC. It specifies CASSLTGQFQETQYF.

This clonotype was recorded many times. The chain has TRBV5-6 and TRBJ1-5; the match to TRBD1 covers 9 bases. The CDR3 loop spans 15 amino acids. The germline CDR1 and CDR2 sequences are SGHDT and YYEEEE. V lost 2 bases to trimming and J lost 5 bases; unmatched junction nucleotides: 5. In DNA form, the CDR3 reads TGTGCCAGCAGCTTAACAGGGGGCTGGTATCAGCCCCAGCATTTT. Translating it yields CASSLTGGWYQPQHF.

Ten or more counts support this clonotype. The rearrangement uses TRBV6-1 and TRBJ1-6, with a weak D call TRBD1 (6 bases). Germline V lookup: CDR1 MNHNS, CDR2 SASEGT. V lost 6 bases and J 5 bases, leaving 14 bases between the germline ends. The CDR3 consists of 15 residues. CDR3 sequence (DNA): TGTGCCAGCAGACCGGACAGCCGCGATAATTCACCCCTCCACTTT. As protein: CASRPDSRDNSPLHF.

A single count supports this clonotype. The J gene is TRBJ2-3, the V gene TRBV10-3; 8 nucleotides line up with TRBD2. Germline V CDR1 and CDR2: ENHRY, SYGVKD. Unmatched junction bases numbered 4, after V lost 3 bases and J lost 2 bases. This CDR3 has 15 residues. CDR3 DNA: TGTGCCATCAGTGACCGAGCGGGGGCCACAGATACGCAGTATTTT. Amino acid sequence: CAISDRAGATDTQYF.

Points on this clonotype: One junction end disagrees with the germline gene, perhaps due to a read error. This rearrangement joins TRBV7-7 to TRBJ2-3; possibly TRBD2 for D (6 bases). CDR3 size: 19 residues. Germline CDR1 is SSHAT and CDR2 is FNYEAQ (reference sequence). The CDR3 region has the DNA TGTGCTAGCAGCCCCGGGATTAGCGGAAGAGGAGGGATCCCAGATACGCAGTATTTT. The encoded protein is CASSPGISGRGGIPDTQYF.

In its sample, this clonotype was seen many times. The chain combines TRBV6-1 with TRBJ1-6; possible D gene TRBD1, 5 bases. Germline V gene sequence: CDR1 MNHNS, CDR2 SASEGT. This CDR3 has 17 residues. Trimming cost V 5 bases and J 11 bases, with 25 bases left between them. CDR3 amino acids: CASSSTSPGGTMAPLHF. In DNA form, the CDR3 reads TGTGCCAGCAGTTCGACCTCCCCGGGAGGGACCATGGCACCCCTCCACTTT.

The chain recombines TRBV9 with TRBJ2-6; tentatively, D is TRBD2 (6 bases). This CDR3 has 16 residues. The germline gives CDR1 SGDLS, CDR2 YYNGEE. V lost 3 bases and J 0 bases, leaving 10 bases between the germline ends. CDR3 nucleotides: TGTGCCAGCAGCGCCCCCGGGAGCTCTGGGGCCAACGTCCTGACTTTC. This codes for CASSAPGSSGANVLTF.

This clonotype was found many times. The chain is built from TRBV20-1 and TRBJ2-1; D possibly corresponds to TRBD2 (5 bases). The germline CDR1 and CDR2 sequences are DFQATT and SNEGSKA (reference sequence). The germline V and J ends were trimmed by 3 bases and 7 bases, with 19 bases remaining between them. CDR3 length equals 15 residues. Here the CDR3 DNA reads TGCAGTGCTAGTGACTCTAAGCGGAAGGCGAATGAGCAGTTCTTC. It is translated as CSASDSKRKANEQFF.

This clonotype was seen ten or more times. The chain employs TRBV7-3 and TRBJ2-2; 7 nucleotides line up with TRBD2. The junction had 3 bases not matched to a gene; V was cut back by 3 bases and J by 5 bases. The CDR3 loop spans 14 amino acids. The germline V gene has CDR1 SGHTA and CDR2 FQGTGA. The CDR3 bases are TGTGCCAGCAGCTTCTCCGGGGGGACCGGGGAGCTGTTTTTT. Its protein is CASSFSGGTGELFF.

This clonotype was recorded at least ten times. DNA of the CDR3: TGCAGTGTCCGCGGGTACAGGGAAGGATTACATGGCTACACCTTC. It is translated as CSVRGYREGLHGYTF. The chain is built from TRBV20-1 and TRBJ1-2; TRBD1 might be the D (6 bases). Germline CDR1 DFQATT, CDR2 SNEGSKA (reference sequence). The V gene lost 7 bases and the J gene lost 6 bases, with 24 bases spanning the gap. The CDR3 loop spans 15 amino acids.